This T cell receptor beta chain was retrieved from a study of CD8 T cells in ankylosing spondylitis. Study-wide results and limits: What appeared characteristic of ankylosing spondylitis blood was a TCR beta motif of 7 or 8 highly homologous variants.

V shed 0 bases and J shed 0 bases, with 7 bases lying between them. The CDR3 covers 15 residues. Germline CDR1 is SGHKS and CDR2 is YYEKEE (reference sequence). TCRdb reanalysed the 5' RACE reads using MiXCR and keeps one entry per CDR3 protein. The profile shows 84,000 or so distinct CDR3 sequences, around 27% of them singletons. Comment on this clonotype: Its specificity is not known.

The material sequenced was blood, either unsorted or a sorted T cell fraction (not recorded which). This receptor was obtained from a male donor with ankylosing spondylitis or in good health (not recorded which). V usage is TRBV5-5 and J usage is TRBJ1-5; D is undetermined. DNA for the CDR3: TGTGCCAGCAGCTTGGCCGCGAATAGCAATCAGCCCCAGCATTTT. It yields the protein CASSLAANSNQPQHF.